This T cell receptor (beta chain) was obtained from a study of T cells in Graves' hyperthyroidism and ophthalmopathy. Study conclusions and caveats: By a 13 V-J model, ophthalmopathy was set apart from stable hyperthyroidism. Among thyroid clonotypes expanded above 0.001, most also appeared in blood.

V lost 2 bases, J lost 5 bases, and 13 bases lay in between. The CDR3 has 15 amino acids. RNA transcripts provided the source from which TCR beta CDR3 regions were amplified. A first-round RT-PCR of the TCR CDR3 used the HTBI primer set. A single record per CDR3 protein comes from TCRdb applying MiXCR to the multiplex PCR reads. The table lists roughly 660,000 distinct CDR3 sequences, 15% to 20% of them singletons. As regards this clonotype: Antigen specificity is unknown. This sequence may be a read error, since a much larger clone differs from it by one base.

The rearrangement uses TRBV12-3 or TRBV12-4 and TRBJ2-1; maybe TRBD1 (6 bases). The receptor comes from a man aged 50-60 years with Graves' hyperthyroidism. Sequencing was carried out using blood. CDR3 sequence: CASSLRQEIHNEQFF. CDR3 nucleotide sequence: TGTGCCAGCAGTTTAAGACAGGAGATCCACAATGAGCAGTTCTTC.